Each of the 31 T cell receptor beta chains below was sequenced from the same sample in a study of OX40 agonist ivuxolimab in advanced cancers. TCRdb's table, derived via immunoSEQ multiplex PCR, lists solely in-frame clones and lacks some. The sample yields some 81,000 clones, approximately 86% seen once. The input for sequencing was CD4+ or CD8+ T cells sorted from blood, taken in a trial of the OX40 agonist ivuxolimab. The receptors originated from an adult with an advanced solid tumor such as melanoma, head and neck, liver or kidney cancer.

The chain combines TRBV19 with TRBJ2-7; 7 bases match TRBD1. J gave up 7 bases and V 10 bases, and 16 bases lay outside the gene matches. The CDR3 covers 14 residues. Germline V CDR1 and CDR2: LNHDA, SQIVND (reference sequence). The chain's CDR3 is CATADRSMSVEQYF. CDR3 sequence (DNA): TGTGCCACCGCGGACAGGTCTATGTCAGTGGAGCAGTACTTC.

The chain joins TRBV19 to TRBJ1-6; 9 bases agree with TRBD1. Germline lookup yields CDR1 LNHDA and CDR2 SQIVND (reference sequence). Germline trimming cut 6 bases from V and 5 bases from J; bases unmatched to any gene: 8. The CDR3 consists of 16 residues. DNA of the CDR3: TGTGCCAGTAGCCAGGACAGGGGAGGCGATAATTCACCCCTCCACTTT. This codes for CASSQDRGGDNSPLHF.

The genes are TRBV2 and TRBJ1-2, with D possibly TRBD1 on 6 matching bases. Germline CDR1 and CDR2: SNHLY and FYNNEI. The CDR3 has 10 residues. Trimming shortened V by 9 bases and J by 5 bases, and 7 bases separated the two germline ends. The CDR3 is CASGQYGYTF. The CDR3 nucleotides read TGTGCCAGTGGACAGTATGGCTACACCTTC. The whole variable domain, filled in from reference TRBV2 and TRBJ1-2, reads EPEVTQTPSHQVTQMGQEVILRCVPISNHLYFYWYRQILGQKVEFLVSFYNNEISEKSEIFDDQFSVERPDGSNFTLKIRSTKLEDSAMYFCASGQYGYTFGSGTRLTVV.

The chain links TRBV30 to TRBJ1-5; D is ambiguous. Germline V gene sequence: CDR1 GTSNPN, CDR2 SVGIG (reference sequence). Trimming stripped 0 bases from V and 9 bases from J, with 9 bases between. This CDR3 region has 12 residues. CDR3: CAWSVEGPPQHF. DNA of the CDR3: TGTGCCTGGAGTGTTGAAGGTCCGCCCCAGCATTTT. The entire variable domain, with the rest obtained from reference TRBV30 and TRBJ1-5, is as follows: SQTIHQWPATLVQPVGSPLSLECTVEGTSNPNLYWYRQAAGRGLQLLFYSVGIGQISSEVPQNLSASRPQDRQFILSSKKLLLSDSGFYLCAWSVEGPPQHFGDGTRLSIL.

The rearrangement joins TRBV7-6 to TRBJ2-3; TRBD2 aligns across 8 bases. CDR1 and CDR2 (germline): SGHVS, FNYEAQ. The CDR3 runs to 14 residues. The V and J ends lost 4 bases and 6 bases, in that order; junction bases with no gene match: 6. Here the CDR3 DNA reads TGTGCCAGCAGCTGGGGGCTAGCGGGCGATACGCAGTATTTT. It codes for CASSWGLAGDTQYF.

The chain combines TRBV27 with TRBJ1-3; 8 nucleotides match TRBD1. J gave up 0 bases and V 5 bases, and 9 bases lay outside the gene matches. The CDR3 is 17 amino acids. Germline values: CDR1 MNHEY, CDR2 SMNVEV (reference sequence). As DNA, the CDR3 is TGTGCCAGCAGTCCCCGGACAGGGAGTAGCTCTGGAAACACCATATATTTT. This gives the protein CASSPRTGSSSGNTIYF.

V and J are TRBV30 and TRBJ2-7; D unresolved. Trimming cost V 4 bases and J 5 bases, with 21 bases left between them. This CDR3 spans 15 amino acids. CDR1 is GTSNPN, CDR2 SVGIG, per germline (reference sequence). The CDR3 protein is CAWISKWERVHEQYF. In DNA, the CDR3 is TGTGCCTGGATCTCTAAGTGGGAAAGGGTCCACGAGCAGTACTTC.

This chain joins TRBV28 and TRBJ1-5; 7 nucleotides align to TRBD1. This CDR3 comprises 16 residues. Losses at the gene ends were 2 bases for V and 6 bases for J; bases not matched to a gene: 10. CDR1 is MDHEN, CDR2 SYDVKM, per germline. For the CDR3, the DNA is TGTGCCAGCAGTTTACGACCCCACAGGGGAGGTCAGCCCCAGCATTTT. It encodes CASSLRPHRGGQPQHF.

This rearrangement joins TRBV19 to TRBJ1-1, with TRBD1 matching 7 bases. The CDR3 runs to 16 residues. Germline CDR1 is LNHDA and CDR2 is SQIVND (reference sequence). Trimming at V came to 7 bases and at J to 1 base, leaving 12 bases not matched to a gene. In nucleotides, the CDR3 is TGTGCCAGTAAGGGCACCCCGGGGACAGAGAACACTGAAGCTTTCTTT. This gives the protein CASKGTPGTENTEAFF.

The gene calls are TRBV18 and TRBJ2-7; D is perhaps TRBD2 (7 bases). V was clipped by 3 bases and J by 6 bases, with 18 bases between them. Germline V gene data show CDR1 as KGHSH and CDR2 as LQKENI. The CDR3 extends over 15 amino acids. CDR3 sequence: CASSPRAAGEGEQYF. As DNA, the CDR3 is TGTGCCAGCTCACCTAGGGCGGCAGGGGAGGGCGAGCAGTACTTC. Together with reference TRBV18 and TRBJ2-7, the CDR3 gives the full variable domain: NAGVMQNPRHLVRRRGQEARLRCSPMKGHSHVYWYRQLPEEGLKFMVYLQKENIIDESGMPKERFSAEFPKEGPSILRIQQVVRGDSAAYFCASSPRAAGEGEQYFGPGTRLTVT.

This clone appeared a single time. CDR3 DNA: TGTGCCAGCAGCCCAGGGTCAGCTGGAAACACCATATATTTT. Protein: CASSPGSAGNTIYF. The chain carries TRBV6-1 and TRBJ1-3, with D possibly being TRBD1 (5 bases). The CDR3 loop spans 14 amino acids. The ends were cut back, 6 bases at V and 2 bases at J, with 11 bases in the middle. In germline, CDR1 is MNHNS, CDR2 SASEGT.

The chain uses TRBV5-4 and TRBJ2-7, with TRBD1 matching over 7 bases. This CDR3 region has 13 residues. Germline V gene sequence: CDR1 SGHNT, CDR2 YYREEE (reference sequence). J was trimmed by 4 bases and V by 2 bases; bases with no gene match: 3. The CDR3 sequence: CASSFTGAYEQYF. CDR3 sequence (DNA): TGTGCCAGCAGCTTTACAGGGGCGTACGAGCAGTACTTC.

The chain has TRBV28 and TRBJ1-4, with 10 positions matching TRBD1. Germline loops: CDR1 MDHEN, CDR2 SYDVKM. V was pared by 5 bases and J by 8 bases, with 11 bases of the junction left unmatched. The CDR3 runs to 16 residues. Written as DNA, the CDR3 is TGTGCCAGCAGTCCCTACGCCGGGACAGGGGACGAAAAACTGTTTTTT. It codes for CASSPYAGTGDEKLFF.

This clone was picked up a small number of times. The CDR3 bases are TGCGCCAGCAGCCAAGATCGGTCCTTCTCTGGGGCCAACGTCCTGACTTTC. This translates into CASSQDRSFSGANVLTF. This chain joins TRBV4-3 and TRBJ2-6; unclear D gene. The V end lost 0 bases, the J end lost 0 bases, and 9 bases lay between the germline ends. The CDR3 is 17 amino acids. CDR1 is LGHNA, CDR2 YSLEER, per germline.

This clone was counted a few times. The genes are TRBV30 and TRBJ2-5; weak D call: TRBD1 (5 bases). The CDR3 is 10 amino acids. The V end lost 4 bases, the J end lost 5 bases, and 5 bases lay between the germline ends. The germline gives CDR1 GTSNPN, CDR2 SVGIG (reference sequence). The CDR3 loop is CAWKGETQYF. As DNA, the CDR3 is TGTGCCTGGAAGGGGGAGACCCAGTACTTC. The complete variable domain, with remaining parts taken from reference TRBV30 and TRBJ2-5, reads SQTIHQWPATLVQPVGSPLSLECTVEGTSNPNLYWYRQAAGRGLQLLFYSVGIGQISSEVPQNLSASRPQDRQFILSSKKLLLSDSGFYLCAWKGETQYFGPGTRLLVL.

This clone is categorized as medium-sized. The J gene is TRBJ2-5, the V gene TRBV6-5; TRBD1 aligns across 7 bases. This CDR3 contains 15 residues. The V and J ends lost 0 bases and 2 bases, in that order; junction bases with no gene match: 3. Per germline, CDR1 MNHEY and CDR2 SVGAGI. In DNA form, the CDR3 reads TGTGCCAGCAGTTACTCGGGGACAGTGCAAGAGACCCAGTACTTC. This translates into CASSYSGTVQETQYF.

The genes are TRBV28 and TRBJ2-1; D is unclear. Trimming stripped 1 base from V and 5 bases from J, with 0 bases between. The CDR3 extends over 11 amino acids. Germline CDR1 MDHEN, CDR2 SYDVKM. In DNA form, the CDR3 reads TGTGCCAGCAGTTTATACAATGAGCAGTTCTTC. As protein: CASSLYNEQFF.

The J gene is TRBJ2-5, the V gene TRBV4-1; D is perhaps TRBD2 (5 bases). V was trimmed by 4 bases and J by 2 bases, leaving 14 bases between them. Germline V lookup: CDR1 MGHRA, CDR2 YSYEKL. CDR3 size: 15 residues. The CDR3 coding sequence is TGCGCCAGCAGCCGGGCCGAGGGCAGTCAAGAGACCCAGTACTTC. Amino acids: CASSRAEGSQETQYF.

There are a few counts of this clone. The rearrangement uses TRBV5-8 and TRBJ2-7; 8 bases map to TRBD2. CDR1 and CDR2 (germline): SGHTS, YDEGEE. Trimming cost V 5 bases and J 1 base; bases outside gene matches: 8. The CDR3 loop spans 15 amino acids. DNA of the CDR3: TGTGCCAGCAGGCCCGGGTCGGGAGGGTCCTACGAGCAGTACTTC. This translates into CASRPGSGGSYEQYF.

The chain employs TRBV11-1 and TRBJ2-5; 11 nucleotides agree with TRBD1. In germline, CDR1 is SGHAT, CDR2 FQDESV (reference sequence). CDR3 length: 17 amino acids. V lost 5 bases, J lost 3 bases, and 11 bases stayed unmatched. The CDR3 here is CASSAGTGGRGKETQYF. The CDR3 DNA is TGTGCCAGCAGCGCCGGGACAGGGGGTCGGGGGAAAGAGACCCAGTACTTC.

The chain has TRBV4-2 and TRBJ2-1; D is unclear. Per the germline V gene, CDR1 is LGHNA and CDR2 is YNFKEQ. This CDR3 comprises 17 residues. The ends were cut back, 0 bases at V and 3 bases at J, with 15 bases in the middle. Written as DNA, the CDR3 is TGTGCCAGCAGCCAAGATATAATCGGGTCGGTCTACAATGAGCAGTTCTTC. It encodes CASSQDIIGSVYNEQFF.

The rearrangement joins TRBV5-1 to TRBJ2-1; possibly TRBD2 for D (7 bases). The germline V gene has CDR1 SGHRS and CDR2 YFSETQ. Trimming cost V 1 base and J 5 bases, with 19 bases left between them. The CDR3 spans 17 residues. The CDR3 bases are TGCGCCAGCAGCTTGAATAAGGGGGGGACTTCCAACAATGAGCAGTTCTTC. Translation gives CASSLNKGGTSNNEQFF. The full variable domain, completed using reference TRBV5-1 and TRBJ2-1, is KAGVTQTPRYLIKTRGQQVTLSCSPISGHRSVSWYQQTPGQGLQFLFEYFSETQRNKGNFPGRFSGRQFSNSRSEMNVSTLELGDSALYLCASSLNKGGTSNNEQFFGPGTRLTVL.

The chain recombines TRBV6-1 with TRBJ2-1; 8 positions match TRBD2. The CDR3 contains 16 residues. Germline trimming cut 3 bases from V and 7 bases from J; bases unmatched to any gene: 11. From germline, CDR1 is MNHNS and CDR2 SASEGT. The CDR3 DNA is TGTGCCAGCAGTGACCCTTTCGGGGGGGCGTCGAATGAGCAGTTCTTC. It encodes CASSDPFGGASNEQFF.

The CDR3 nucleotides read TGCGCCAGCAGCCCTTCAAACAGGGGTAACATTCAGTACTTC. Protein product: CASSPSNRGNIQYF. The chain combines TRBV5-1 with TRBJ2-4, with 7 nucleotides matching TRBD1. CDR1 and CDR2 (germline): SGHRS, YFSETQ. V shed 4 bases, J shed 7 bases, and the junction held 8 bases outside the gene matches. CDR3 length: 14 residues.

This rearrangement joins TRBV5-1 to TRBJ2-2; D perhaps matches TRBD2 (5 bases). The CDR3 is made up of 17 amino acids. The germline V gene encodes CDR1 SGHRS and CDR2 YFSETQ. V gave up 2 bases and J gave up 2 bases, with 16 bases separating them. As DNA, the CDR3 is TGCGCCAGCAGCTTTCAGGACCCACGACTAAACACCGGGGAGCTGTTTTTT. It codes for CASSFQDPRLNTGELFF.

The chain uses TRBV7-8 and TRBJ2-1; unclear D gene. The V end lost 4 bases, the J end lost 7 bases, and 11 bases lay between the germline ends. This CDR3 is 13 amino acids long. The germline V gene has CDR1 SGHVS and CDR2 FQNEAQ. The chain's CDR3 is CASSSIVRNEQFF. Written as DNA, the CDR3 is TGTGCCAGCAGCTCCATAGTACGGAATGAGCAGTTCTTC.

V gene TRBV11-2 combines with J gene TRBJ2-7; the D is unclear. Trimming cost V 5 bases and J 3 bases, with 14 bases left between them. This CDR3 spans 14 amino acids. The germline V gene has CDR1 SGHAT and CDR2 FQNNGV. The CDR3 is CASSPSRTSYEQYF. The CDR3 bases are TGTGCCAGCAGCCCCTCAAGGACCAGCTACGAGCAGTACTTC.

The V and J genes are TRBV5-1 and TRBJ1-4, with TRBD1 as a possible D gene (6 bases). The V gene's germline CDR1 is SGHRS and CDR2 YFSETQ. V gave up 1 base and J gave up 8 bases, with 15 bases separating them. The length of the CDR3 is 15 residues. CDR3 residues: CASSLSIGGEEKLFF. The CDR3 DNA is TGCGCCAGCAGCTTGTCGATAGGGGGAGAGGAAAAACTGTTTTTT.

The chain has TRBV5-4 and TRBJ2-2; D remains ambiguous. Trimming shortened V by 4 bases and J by 0 bases, and 10 bases separated the two germline ends. This CDR3 has 15 amino acids. Germline loops: CDR1 SGHNT, CDR2 YYREEE (reference sequence). The CDR3 bases are TGTGCCAGCAGCGTCGACCCAACGAACACCGGGGAGCTGTTTTTT. It yields the protein CASSVDPTNTGELFF.

The V and J genes are TRBV6-1 and TRBJ2-1, with unresolved D. V was trimmed by 4 bases and J by 2 bases, leaving 6 bases between them. The CDR3 is made up of 13 amino acids. Germline V gene sequence: CDR1 MNHNS, CDR2 SASEGT. The CDR3 nucleotides read TGTGCCAGCAGTGGGGCAGCCTACAATGAGCAGTTCTTC. This translates into CASSGAAYNEQFF.

The J gene is TRBJ2-6, the V gene TRBV6-6; D not certain. V gave up 3 bases and J gave up 0 bases, with 3 bases separating them. The CDR3 extends over 14 amino acids. Germline CDR1 MNHNY, CDR2 SVGAGI (reference sequence). The DNA for the CDR3 is TGTGCCAGCAGTTATCCCTCTGGGGCCAACGTCCTGACTTTC. This codes for CASSYPSGANVLTF.